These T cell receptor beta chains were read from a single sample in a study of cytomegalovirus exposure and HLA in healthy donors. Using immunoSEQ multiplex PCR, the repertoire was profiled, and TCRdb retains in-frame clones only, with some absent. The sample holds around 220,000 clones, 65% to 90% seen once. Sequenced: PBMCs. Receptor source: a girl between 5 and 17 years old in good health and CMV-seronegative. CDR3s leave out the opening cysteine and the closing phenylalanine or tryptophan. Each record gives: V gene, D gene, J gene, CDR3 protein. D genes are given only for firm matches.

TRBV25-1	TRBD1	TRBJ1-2	ASARTGTGDGYT
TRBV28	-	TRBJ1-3	ASSLRTLRSGAGNTIY
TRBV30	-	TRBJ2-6	AWSVLNSRSGANVLT
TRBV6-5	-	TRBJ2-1	ASSYTTGGGDNEQF
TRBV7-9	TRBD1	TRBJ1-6	ASSSGGQSSYNSPLH
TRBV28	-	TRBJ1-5	ASSLASSNLGLQPQH
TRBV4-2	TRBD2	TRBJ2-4	ASSQDLSTGGARNIQY
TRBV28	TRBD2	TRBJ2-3	ASSLIGLAGGLRQY
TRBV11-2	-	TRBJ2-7	ASSSRLNLPLYEQY
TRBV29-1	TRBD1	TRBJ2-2	SGGQFHTGELF
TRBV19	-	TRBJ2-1	ASSIGRDEQF
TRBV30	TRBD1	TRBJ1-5	AWSPRRIRDRGLFTPNQPQH
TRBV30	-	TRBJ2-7	AWSRVLYEQY
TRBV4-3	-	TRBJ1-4	ASSQDEHTSTGREKLF
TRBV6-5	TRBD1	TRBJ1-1	ASSYSGQGVTEAF
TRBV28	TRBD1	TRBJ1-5	ASSYTGGEQYQPQH
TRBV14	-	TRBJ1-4	ASSQDWAGGNEKLF